A selection of T cell receptor beta chains follows, all from one sample in a study of regulatory T cells in long-lasting Graves disease. TCRdb used MiXCR to reprocess the multiplex PCR reads, holding one entry per CDR3 protein. The sample lists more than 300,000 distinct CDR3 sequences, about 19% seen once, with roughly 27% in the top ten. Source: peripheral blood mononuclear cells (PBMCs), taken when the disease was refractory, from a patient treated with antithyroid drugs. These receptors all stem from a female donor with Graves disease. The CDR3 runs from the conserved cysteine through the conserved F or W. Fields, in order: J gene, clone size, V gene, D gene, CDR3 protein, CDR3 DNA. The D gene is left open where the match is weak. Clone sizes are given selectively: once, few, many, or a class where the clone is expanded.

TRBJ1-2,NA,TRBV18,NA,CASSPWALEGYGYTF,TGTGCCAGCTCACCCTGGGCCCTCGAGGGCTATGGCTACACCTTC
TRBJ1-1,many,TRBV3-1,TRBD1,CASSQTGGRTEAFF,TGTGCCAGCAGCCAGACAGGGGGGAGAACTGAAGCTTTCTTT
TRBJ2-1,NA,TRBV5-6,NA,CASSRWDNEQFF,TGTGCCAGCAGTCGTTGGGACAATGAGCAGTTCTTC
TRBJ1-1,NA,TRBV7-9,TRBD1,CASSYRTGGTNTEAFF,TGTGCCAGCAGCTACAGGACAGGGGGCACAAACACTGAAGCTTTCTTT
TRBJ2-2,few,TRBV2,TRBD1,CASITDRDRKDSNTGELFF,TGTGCCAGCATCACCGATAGGGACAGAAAAGACTCGAACACCGGGGAGCTGTTTTTT
TRBJ2-2,NA,TRBV3-1,NA,CASSLLGQGKSTGELFF,TGTGCCAGCAGCCTCCTCGGGCAGGGGAAATCGACCGGGGAGCTGTTTTTT
TRBJ2-7,few,TRBV5-1,TRBD2,CASSSGLAGGRGEQYF,TGCGCCAGCAGCTCGGGACTAGCGGGGGGCCGGGGCGAGCAGTACTTC
TRBJ1-6,many,TRBV7-2,NA,CASSPLLSPLHF,TGTGCCAGCAGCCCATTACTTTCACCCCTCCACTTT
TRBJ1-6,many,TRBV29-1,TRBD1,CSVQTGGLGNSPLHF,TGCAGCGTTCAGACAGGGGGCCTAGGAAATTCACCCCTCCACTTT
TRBJ1-2,many,TRBV15,NA,CATSRDKGHGYGYTF,TGTGCCACCAGCAGAGATAAGGGACACGGCTATGGCTACACCTTC
TRBJ2-5,NA,TRBV6-1,TRBD1,CASSPGDSHQETQYF,TGTGCCAGCAGCCCAGGGGACAGCCACCAAGAGACCCAGTACTTC
TRBJ2-7,NA,TRBV5-1,TRBD1,CASSEGQVYEQYF,TGCGCCAGCAGCGAGGGACAGGTCTACGAGCAGTACTTC
TRBJ1-1,NA,TRBV25-1,NA,CASSVRPGEVAFF,TGTGCCAGCAGTGTTCGACCCGGGGAGGTAGCTTTCTTT
TRBJ2-6,NA,TRBV20-1,NA,CSARKSIHSSGANVLTF,TGCAGTGCTAGAAAGAGCATACACAGCTCTGGGGCCAACGTCCTGACTTTC
TRBJ1-4,many,TRBV27,TRBD1,CASSPWDRSNEKLFF,TGTGCCAGCAGCCCCTGGGACAGGAGTAATGAAAAACTGTTTTTT
TRBJ2-1,NA,TRBV24-1,TRBD1,CATIPEDRGPSCSYNEQFF,TGTGCCACCATCCCCGAGGACAGGGGGCCCTCTTGTTCCTACAATGAGCAGTTCTTC
TRBJ2-7,NA,TRBV7-9,TRBD1,CASSRQGNPSYEQYF,TGTGCCAGTAGCCGACAGGGGAACCCCTCCTACGAGCAGTACTTC
TRBJ2-7,NA,TRBV18,TRBD2,CASSPSSSGLHYEQYF,TGTGCCAGCTCACCGAGCTCTAGCGGGTTACACTACGAGCAGTACTTC
TRBJ1-2,many,TRBV28,TRBD1,CASSLDGTDGYTF,TGTGCCAGCAGCCTCGATGGGACAGATGGCTACACCTTC
TRBJ1-4,medium-sized,TRBV2,NA,CASKGGSNEKLFF,TGTGCCAGCAAGGGTGGCTCTAATGAAAAACTGTTTTTT
TRBJ1-2,NA,TRBV18,TRBD1,CASSTGTGGHYGYTF,TGTGCCAGCTCAACCGGGACAGGGGGCCACTATGGCTACACCTTC
TRBJ2-7,NA,TRBV20-1,TRBD1,CSARETGGVWEQYF,TGCAGTGCTAGAGAGACAGGGGGAGTCTGGGAGCAGTACTTC
TRBJ2-5,few,TRBV10-3,NA,CAIKGPVGGRETQYF,TGTGCCATCAAGGGACCTGTAGGGGGTAGGGAGACCCAGTACTTC
TRBJ1-4,many,TRBV20-1,NA,CSARVFSGPNEKLFF,TGCAGTGCTAGAGTCTTTTCGGGTCCGAATGAAAAACTGTTTTTT
TRBJ1-1,many,TRBV24-1,NA,CATRGGPNTEAFF,TGTGCCACCAGGGGGGGACCGAACACTGAAGCTTTCTTT
TRBJ1-4,many,TRBV3-1,NA,CASSKQGSDEKLFF,TGTGCCAGCAGTAAACAGGGATCAGATGAAAAACTGTTTTTT
TRBJ2-7,NA,TRBV19,TRBD1,CASSTAGTGGYEQYF,TGTGCCAGTAGTACCGCCGGGACAGGGGGCTACGAGCAGTACTTC
TRBJ1-1,NA,TRBV10-3,TRBD1,CAIINGQGTEAFF,TGTGCCATCATTAACGGACAGGGCACTGAAGCTTTCTTT
TRBJ1-5,many,TRBV6-1,NA,CASSHDADPGLHQPQHF,TGTGCCAGCAGTCACGACGCGGACCCAGGTTTGCATCAGCCCCAGCATTTT
TRBJ1-5,many,TRBV12-5,NA,CASGLGQAFGQPQHF,TGTGCTAGTGGTTTGGGACAGGCGTTCGGGCAGCCCCAGCATTTT
TRBJ1-1,NA,TRBV20-1,NA,CSASGGSNTEAFF,TGCAGTGCTAGTGGGGGGTCCAACACTGAAGCTTTCTTT
TRBJ2-3,NA,TRBV7-2,NA,CASTAPGTGTDTQYF,TGTGCCAGCACCGCCCCGGGGACCGGCACAGATACGCAGTATTTT
TRBJ1-4,many,TRBV3-1,NA,CASSHFTDRPSEKLFF,TGTGCCAGCAGCCATTTCACCGACCGGCCGAGTGAAAAACTGTTTTTT
TRBJ1-1,NA,TRBV6-2/TRBV6-3,NA,CASSYRSMNTEAFF,TGTGCCAGCAGTTACAGGTCCATGAACACTGAAGCTTTCTTT
TRBJ1-4,many,TRBV6-5,NA,CASSSTVSNEKLFF,TGTGCCAGCAGTTCGACAGTTAGTAATGAAAAACTGTTTTTT
TRBJ2-6,many,TRBV6-5,NA,CASSYSTGTGANVLTF,TGTGCCAGCAGTTACTCGACGGGGACTGGGGCCAACGTCCTGACTTTC
TRBJ2-7,few,TRBV20-1,NA,CSASRQDPYEQYF,TGCAGTGCTAGTAGGCAGGACCCCTACGAGCAGTACTTC
TRBJ1-6,many,TRBV30,TRBD1,CASQTGTGLSPLHF,TGTGCCTCCCAAACCGGGACAGGGCTTTCACCCCTCCACTTT
TRBJ1-2,many,TRBV6-1,TRBD1,CASSPRTGLNYGYTF,TGTGCCAGCAGTCCGCGGACAGGGTTAAACTATGGCTACACCTTC
TRBJ1-4,few,TRBV7-9,TRBD1,CASSHSDRGGEKLFF,TGTGCCAGCAGCCACTCGGACAGGGGGGGCGAAAAACTGTTTTTT
TRBJ2-5,NA,TRBV7-9,NA,CASSPRGTPMETQYF,TGTGCCAGCAGCCCGCGTGGGACCCCGATGGAGACCCAGTACTTC
TRBJ1-2,many,TRBV27,NA,CASSPLVTLSNYGYTF,TGTGCCAGCAGCCCCCTTGTAACACTATCTAACTATGGCTACACCTTC
TRBJ1-6,few,TRBV5-1,TRBD1,CASSLEPQGANSPLHF,TGCGCCAGCAGCTTAGAACCACAGGGGGCTAATTCACCCCTCCACTTT
TRBJ2-4,many,TRBV7-2,NA,CASSLAAVAPNIQYF,TGTGCCAGCAGCTTAGCGGCGGTGGCCCCGAACATTCAGTACTTC
TRBJ2-7,many,TRBV18,NA,CASSVRNEQYF,TGTGCCAGCTCAGTCAGGAACGAGCAGTACTTC
TRBJ2-7,NA,TRBV5-1,NA,CASSSDGAYEQYF,TGCGCCAGCAGCTCGGACGGGGCGTACGAGCAGTACTTC
TRBJ1-2,NA,TRBV18,TRBD1,CASSPLRQGMAMDGYTF,TGTGCCAGCTCACCACTAAGACAGGGAATGGCTATGGATGGCTACACCTTC
TRBJ2-7,NA,TRBV19,NA,CATSPGTFSDEQYF,TGTGCCACAAGTCCCGGGACATTTAGCGACGAGCAGTACTTC
TRBJ1-3,many,TRBV12-3/TRBV12-4,NA,CASSLTVGLNTIYF,TGTGCCAGCAGTCTCACAGTGGGTTTAAACACCATATATTTT
TRBJ2-5,few,TRBV10-3,TRBD1,CAISEARGQSETQYF,TGTGCCATCAGTGAGGCCAGGGGGCAGTCAGAGACCCAGTACTTC
TRBJ2-7,many,TRBV5-1,NA,CASSLEVTYEQYF,TGCGCCAGCAGCTTGGAGGTGACCTACGAGCAGTACTTC
TRBJ1-4,many,TRBV24-1,TRBD1,CATSGPRGGGDEKLFF,TGTGCCACCAGTGGCCCCCGAGGGGGCGGGGATGAAAAACTGTTTTTT
TRBJ2-5,many,TRBV10-3,NA,CAISESLLETQYF,TGTGCCATCAGTGAGTCGCTGCTGGAGACCCAGTACTTC
TRBJ2-2,NA,TRBV7-9,NA,CASSLSGRASTGELFF,TGTGCCAGCAGCTTATCGGGGAGAGCGAGCACCGGGGAGCTGTTTTTT
TRBJ1-2,many,TRBV28,NA,CASSLRGVQGPYGYTF,TGTGCCAGCAGTTTGAGGGGGGTCCAGGGGCCCTATGGCTACACCTTC
TRBJ1-1,NA,TRBV27,NA,CASGLLEGSKTEAFF,TGTGCCAGCGGTTTACTGGAGGGTAGTAAAACTGAAGCTTTCTTT
TRBJ1-6,many,TRBV12-3/TRBV12-4,TRBD1,CASSATGISPLHF,TGTGCCAGCAGTGCGACAGGGATCTCACCCCTCCACTTT